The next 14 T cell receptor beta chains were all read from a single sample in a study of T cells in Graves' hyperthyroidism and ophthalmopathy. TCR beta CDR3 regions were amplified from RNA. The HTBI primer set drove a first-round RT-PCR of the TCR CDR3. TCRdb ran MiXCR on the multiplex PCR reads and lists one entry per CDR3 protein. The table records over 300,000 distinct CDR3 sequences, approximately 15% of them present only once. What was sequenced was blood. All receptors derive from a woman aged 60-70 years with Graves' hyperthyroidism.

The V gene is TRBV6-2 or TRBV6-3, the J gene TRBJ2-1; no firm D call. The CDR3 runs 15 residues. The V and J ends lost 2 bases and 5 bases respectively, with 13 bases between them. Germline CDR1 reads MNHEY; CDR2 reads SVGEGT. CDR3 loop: CASSYQELLNNEQFF. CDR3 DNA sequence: TGTGCCAGCAGTTACCAAGAGCTTCTAAACAATGAGCAGTTCTTC.

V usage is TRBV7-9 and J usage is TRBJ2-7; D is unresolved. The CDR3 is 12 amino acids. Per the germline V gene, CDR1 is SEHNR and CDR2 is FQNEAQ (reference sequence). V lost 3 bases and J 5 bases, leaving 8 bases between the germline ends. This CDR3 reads CASSFLKHEQYF. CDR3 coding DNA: TGTGCCAGCAGCTTCCTGAAACACGAGCAGTACTTC. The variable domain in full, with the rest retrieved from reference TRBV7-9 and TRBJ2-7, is DTGVSQNPRHKITKRGQNVTFRCDPISEHNRLYWYRQTLGQGPEFLTYFQNEAQLEKSRLLSDRFSAERPKGSFSTLEIQRTEQGDSAMYLCASSFLKHEQYFGPGTRLTVT.

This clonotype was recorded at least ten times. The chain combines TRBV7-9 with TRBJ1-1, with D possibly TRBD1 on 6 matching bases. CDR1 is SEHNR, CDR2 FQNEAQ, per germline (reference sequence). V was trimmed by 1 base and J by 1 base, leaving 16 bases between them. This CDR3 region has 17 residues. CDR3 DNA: TGTGCCAGCAGCTTAGGGTATCTGGGGGCCAGGAACACTGAAGCTTTCTTT. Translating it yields CASSLGYLGARNTEAFF.

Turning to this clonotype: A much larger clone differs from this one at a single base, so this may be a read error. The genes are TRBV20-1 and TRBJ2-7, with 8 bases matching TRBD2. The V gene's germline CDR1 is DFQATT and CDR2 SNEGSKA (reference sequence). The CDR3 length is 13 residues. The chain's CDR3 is CSASREGRYEQCF. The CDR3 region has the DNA TGCAGTGCTAGTCGGGAGGGCCGGTACGAGCAGTGCTTC.

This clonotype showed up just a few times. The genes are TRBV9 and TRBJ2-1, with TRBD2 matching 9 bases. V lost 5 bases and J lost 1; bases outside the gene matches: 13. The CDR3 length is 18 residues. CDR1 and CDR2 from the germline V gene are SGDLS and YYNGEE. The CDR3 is CASSNRGSGSFSYNEQFF. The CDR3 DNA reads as TGTGCCAGCAGTAACCGGGGTAGCGGGAGTTTTTCCTACAATGAGCAGTTCTTC.

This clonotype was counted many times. The CDR3 reads CASSRDSFSGNTIYF. As DNA, the CDR3 is TGTGCCAGCTCCCGGGACAGCTTCTCTGGAAACACCATATATTTT. The chain joins TRBV18 to TRBJ1-3; 7 positions match TRBD1. J lost 0 bases, V lost 6 bases, and 5 bases had no gene match. Germline loops: CDR1 KGHSH, CDR2 LQKENI. This CDR3 spans 15 amino acids.

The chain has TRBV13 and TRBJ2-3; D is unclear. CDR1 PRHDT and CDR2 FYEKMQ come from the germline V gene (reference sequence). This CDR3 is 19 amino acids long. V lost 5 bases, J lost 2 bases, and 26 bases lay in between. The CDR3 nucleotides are TGTGCCAGCAGCCCCCCCTTGGACCAATCTCCAGCAAACACAGATACGCAGTATTTT. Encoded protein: CASSPPLDQSPANTDTQYF.

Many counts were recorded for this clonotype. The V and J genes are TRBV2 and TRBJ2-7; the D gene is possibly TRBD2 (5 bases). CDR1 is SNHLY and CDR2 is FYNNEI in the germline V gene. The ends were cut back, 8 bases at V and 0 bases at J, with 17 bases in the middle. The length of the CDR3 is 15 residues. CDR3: CASYERTYSSYEQYF. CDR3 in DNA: TGTGCCAGCTATGAAAGGACTTATAGCTCCTACGAGCAGTACTTC.

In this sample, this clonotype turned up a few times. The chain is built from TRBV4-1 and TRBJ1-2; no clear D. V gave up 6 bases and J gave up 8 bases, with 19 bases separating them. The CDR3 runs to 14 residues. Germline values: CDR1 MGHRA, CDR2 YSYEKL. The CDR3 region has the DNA TGCGCCAGCAGGGGAACCTTGGGAGTCGAAGGCTACACCTTC. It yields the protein CASRGTLGVEGYTF.

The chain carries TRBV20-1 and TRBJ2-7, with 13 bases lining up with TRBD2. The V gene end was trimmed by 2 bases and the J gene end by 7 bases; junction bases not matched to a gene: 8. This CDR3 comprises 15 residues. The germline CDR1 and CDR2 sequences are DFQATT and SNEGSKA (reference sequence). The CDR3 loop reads CSARPRLAGGGEQYF. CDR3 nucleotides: TGCAGTGCTAGACCACGACTAGCGGGAGGTGGAGAGCAGTACTTC.

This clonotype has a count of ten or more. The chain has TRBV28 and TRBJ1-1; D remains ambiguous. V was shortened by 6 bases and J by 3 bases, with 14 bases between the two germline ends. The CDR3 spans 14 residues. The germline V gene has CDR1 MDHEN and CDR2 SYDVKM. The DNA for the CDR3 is TGTGCCAGCAGCTGGGGAGGGAGGCACACTGAAGCTTTCTTT. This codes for CASSWGGRHTEAFF.

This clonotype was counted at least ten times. The CDR3 sequence: CASSLSGTYSYEQYF. CDR3 in DNA: TGTGCCAGCAGCCTCTCGGGGACCTACTCCTACGAGCAGTACTTC. The chain is built from TRBV11-2 and TRBJ2-7; D possibly uses TRBD1 or TRBD2 (5 bases each). The CDR3 covers 15 residues. Germline CDR1 is SGHAT and CDR2 is FQNNGV. Trimming cost V 5 bases and J 0 bases, with 14 bases left between them.

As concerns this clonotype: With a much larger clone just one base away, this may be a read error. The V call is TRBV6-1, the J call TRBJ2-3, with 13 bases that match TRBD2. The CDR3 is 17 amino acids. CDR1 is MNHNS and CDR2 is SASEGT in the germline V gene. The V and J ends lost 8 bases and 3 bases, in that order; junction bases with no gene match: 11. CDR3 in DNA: TGTGCCAGCTCACCTAGGACTAGCGGGAGTTCTACAGATACGCAGTATTTT. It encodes CASSPRTSGSSTDTQYF.

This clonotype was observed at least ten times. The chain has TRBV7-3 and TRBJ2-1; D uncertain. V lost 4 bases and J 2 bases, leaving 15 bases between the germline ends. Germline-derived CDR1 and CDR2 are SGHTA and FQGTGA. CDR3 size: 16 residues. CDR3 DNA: TGTGCCAGCAGCTCGGGTCCCCTTAACGCCTACAATGAGCAGTTCTTC. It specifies CASSSGPLNAYNEQFF. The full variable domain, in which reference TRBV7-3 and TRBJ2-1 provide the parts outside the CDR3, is GAGVSQTPSNKVTEKGKYVELRCDPISGHTALYWYRQSLGQGPEFLIYFQGTGAADDSGLPNDRFFAVRPEGSVSTLKIQRTERGDSAVYLCASSSGPLNAYNEQFFGPGTRLTVL.